The T cell receptor (beta chain) described here comes from a study of cytomegalovirus exposure and HLA in healthy donors. Study overall: Counted in an early data release were about 80 million unique TCRs from HLA-typed donors. Study-wide findings and caveats: Presence/absence results assume similar sequencing depth per donor, which may not hold. Productive status was seen about 87% or about 30% of the time for most TCR beta V segments in an earlier analysis. In a later analysis, at a false discovery rate of 0.05, roughly 18,000 TCR beta sequences were associated with HLA alleles.

Comments on this clone: Its specificity is not known.

The length of the CDR3 is 14 residues. The germline gives CDR1 SQVTM, CDR2 ANQGSEA. Trimming took 5 bases from V and 7 from J; bases not matched to a gene: 13. Researchers ran the PCR with 60 Vbeta and 13 Jbeta primers. Clones were read by immunoSEQ multiplex PCR, and TCRdb kept only the in-frame ones, dropping some. Seen here are 150,000 to 200,000 clones, 60% to 80% observed once, and the top ten hold less than 15%. This rearrangement joins TRBV29-1 to TRBJ1-1, with 7 bases fitting TRBD1. The specimen was PBMCs. This sequence originates from a woman aged 50 to 60 in good health and CMV-seropositive. The CDR3 is CSVRPSDRALEAFF. As DNA, the CDR3 is TGCAGCGTTCGTCCTTCTGACAGGGCCCTTGAAGCTTTCTTT.